Each of the 27 T cell receptor beta chains below was sequenced from the same sample in a study of blood T cell repertoires in COVID-19. Clones were sequenced by immunoSEQ multiplex PCR, and TCRdb holds only the in-frame ones, with some missing. The sample yields tens of thousands of clones, 80% to 90% seen once. Sequenced sample: peripheral blood. The receptors shown here come from a man between 60 and 75 years old with acute or convalescent COVID-19.

The rearrangement links TRBV5-1 to TRBJ2-3, with 9 bases matching TRBD2. The CDR3 has 15 amino acids. V trimming: 4 bases; J trimming: 1 base; junction bases outside the gene matches: 4. Germline CDR1 is SGHRS and CDR2 is YFSETQ. The CDR3 sequence is CASSEWTSGTDTQYF. The CDR3 DNA sequence: TGCGCCAGCAGCGAATGGACTAGCGGCACAGATACGCAGTATTTT.

The chain employs TRBV2 and TRBJ1-5, with TRBD1 matching 8 bases. V shed 4 bases, J shed 0 bases, and the junction held 2 bases outside the gene matches. The V gene's germline CDR1 is SNHLY and CDR2 FYNNEI. There are 15 residues in the CDR3. CDR3 in amino acids: CASSGTGFSNQPQHF. For the CDR3, the DNA is TGTGCCAGCAGTGGGACAGGGTTTAGCAATCAGCCCCAGCATTTT. The whole variable domain, filled in from reference TRBV2 and TRBJ1-5, reads EPEVTQTPSHQVTQMGQEVILRCVPISNHLYFYWYRQILGQKVEFLVSFYNNEISEKSEIFDDQFSVERPDGSNFTLKIRSTKLEDSAMYFCASSGTGFSNQPQHFGDGTRLSIL.

This clone showed up just a few times. V gene TRBV12-5 combines with J gene TRBJ2-1; 7 nucleotides align to TRBD2. This CDR3 region has 14 residues. Germline CDR1 and CDR2: LGHNT and FRNRAP. The junction had 5 bases not matched to a gene; V was cut back by 8 bases and J by 1 base. The CDR3 reads CASIAGGSYNEQFF. For the CDR3, the DNA is TGTGCTAGTATAGCGGGCGGGTCCTACAATGAGCAGTTCTTC.

This sequence joins TRBV3-1 (or the pseudogene TRBV3-2) and TRBJ2-7; 7 nucleotides match TRBD2. The V gene's germline CDR1 is LGHDT and CDR2 YNNKEL (reference sequence). This CDR3 comprises 13 residues. Unmatched junction bases numbered 1, after V lost 1 base and J lost 4 bases. The CDR3 sequence: CASSQAGGYEQYF. The DNA for the CDR3 is TGTGCCAGCAGCCAAGCCGGGGGGTACGAGCAGTACTTC.

As for this clone: This specimen includes other DNA sequences encoding the same CDR3. This sequence joins TRBV20-1 and TRBJ1-1; D call uncertain. Trimming removed 3 bases from V and 8 bases from J, with 10 bases in between. Germline assignment: CDR1 DFQATT and CDR2 SNEGSKA (reference sequence). The CDR3 runs to 11 residues. The CDR3 coding sequence is TGCAGTGCTAGTCGCCAGGCAGAAGCTTTCTTT. It codes for CSASRQAEAFF.

This chain joins TRBV5-1 and TRBJ1-4; 8 bases match TRBD1. From germline, CDR1 is SGHRS and CDR2 YFSETQ. The CDR3 has 16 residues. V dropped 2 bases and J dropped 5; count of bases not matched to a gene: 8. The CDR3 bases are TGCGCCAGCAGCTTCACACTTCAGGGGGCAAATGAAAAACTGTTTTTT. The encoded protein is CASSFTLQGANEKLFF.

J is TRBJ1-2 and V is TRBV19; a weak D match, TRBD1 (5 bases). Germline CDR1 LNHDA, CDR2 SQIVND (reference sequence). V lost 1 base and J lost 7, with 19 bases in between. The CDR3 contains 16 residues. CDR3 coding DNA: TGTGCCAGTAGTATAGCCTCCGGAATTGGGGCGAGTGGCTACACCTTC. This codes for CASSIASGIGASGYTF.

The gene calls are TRBV5-1 and TRBJ2-5; a possible D gene is TRBD1 (5 bases). There are 15 residues in the CDR3. The germline CDR1 and CDR2 sequences are SGHRS and YFSETQ. The V end lost 3 bases, the J end lost 2 bases, and 14 bases lay between the germline ends. CDR3: CASSSPDIPQETQYF. CDR3 DNA sequence: TGCGCCAGCAGCTCGCCGGACATACCACAAGAGACCCAGTACTTC.

CDR3 residues: CASNRDRAFTEQFF. The CDR3 region has the DNA TGTGCCAGCAACCGGGACAGGGCGTTCACTGAGCAGTTCTTC. V usage is TRBV5-4 and J usage is TRBJ2-1; 9 bases agree with TRBD1. CDR1 is SGHNT, CDR2 YYREEE, per germline (reference sequence). This CDR3 spans 14 amino acids. V shed 6 bases, J shed 9 bases, and the junction held 10 bases outside the gene matches. The full variable domain, completed using reference TRBV5-4 and TRBJ2-1, is ETGVTQSPTHLIKTRGQQVTLRCSSQSGHNTVSWYQQALGQGPQFIFQYYREEENGRGNFPPRFSGLQFPNYSSELNVNALELDDSALYLCASNRDRAFTEQFFGPGTRLTVL.

The CDR3 region has the DNA TGCGCCAGCAGCCAAATACAGGGACTAGCGGGGGGGCTCTTCAATGAGCAGTTCTTC. Translated: CASSQIQGLAGGLFNEQFF. The rearrangement links TRBV4-1 to TRBJ2-1, with TRBD2 identical over 16 bases. Germline V gives CDR1 MGHRA, CDR2 YSYEKL. The length of the CDR3 is 19 residues. The junction had 10 bases not matched to a gene; V was cut back by 2 bases and J by 6 bases.

CDR3 DNA sequence: TGCGCCAGCAGCTTGTCGGGAACCAGACCGGGAATTGAAGCTTTCTTT. It translates to CASSLSGTRPGIEAFF. The V and J genes are TRBV5-1 and TRBJ1-1; D is unclear. The CDR3 loop spans 16 amino acids. Germline lookup yields CDR1 SGHRS and CDR2 YFSETQ. V was pared by 1 base and J by 7 bases, with 20 bases between.

The chain recombines TRBV5-3 with TRBJ1-1; D ambiguous. TRBV5-3 is an ORF; its function is uncertain. The CDR3 sequence is 14 residues long. Trimming removed 2 bases at V and 3 bases at J, with 11 bases between. CDR3 residues: CARSFSGGYTEAFF. As DNA, the CDR3 is TGTGCCAGAAGCTTTTCGGGCGGGTACACTGAAGCTTTCTTT.

This clone showed up just once. The chain recombines TRBV10-1 with TRBJ2-3; 7 positions agree with TRBD1. V shed 3 bases and J 4 bases; nucleotides not matched to a gene: 7. Germline V gives CDR1 WNHNN, CDR2 SYGVQD (reference sequence). The CDR3 is 15 residues long. The chain's CDR3 is CASSEGDRDPDTQYF. CDR3 nucleotides: TGCGCCAGCAGTGAAGGTGACAGGGACCCAGATACGCAGTATTTT.

The V call is TRBV5-6, the J call TRBJ2-7; 9 bases line up with TRBD2. The CDR3 sequence is 14 residues long. V dropped 4 bases and J dropped 4; count of bases not matched to a gene: 6. From germline, CDR1 is SGHDT and CDR2 YYEEEE. The CDR3 DNA reads TGTGCCAGCAGCGCTAGCGGGGCTCGGTACGAGCAGTACTTC. Its translation is CASSASGARYEQYF.

This clone was counted a few times. In nucleotides, the CDR3 is TGTGCCAGCAGCTTGATATCCGCCGGGAGGGCAGTCGAGCAGTACTTC. Translation: CASSLISAGRAVEQYF. The chain has TRBV5-4 and TRBJ2-7; 8 bases match TRBD2. This CDR3 contains 16 residues. Looked up from germline, CDR1 is SGHNT and CDR2 is YYREEE (reference sequence). The trim removed 1 base at V and 6 bases at J, leaving 12 bases unmatched.

J is TRBJ1-1 and V is TRBV5-1; tentatively, D is TRBD1 (5 bases). The CDR3 loop spans 15 amino acids. Germline V lookup: CDR1 SGHRS, CDR2 YFSETQ. Deletions cut 4 bases from V and 5 bases from J, with 18 bases between. The CDR3 sequence: CASSPLGQGWTEAFF. The CDR3 DNA reads as TGCGCCAGCAGCCCCCTAGGGCAGGGCTGGACTGAAGCTTTCTTT.

The chain uses TRBV5-4 and TRBJ2-7, with TRBD1 matching over 10 bases. The germline CDR1 and CDR2 sequences are SGHNT and YYREEE (reference sequence). V lost 5 bases and J lost 5; bases outside the gene matches: 4. The CDR3 sequence is 13 residues long. In DNA, the CDR3 is TGTGCCAGCAGGCGGACAGGGGGGGACGAGCAGTACTTC. This codes for CASRRTGGDEQYF.

The rearrangement uses TRBV6-5 and TRBJ2-3; 11 positions match TRBD2. The CDR3 loop spans 15 amino acids. Germline lookup yields CDR1 MNHEY and CDR2 SVGAGI. V was pared by 6 bases and J by 3 bases, with 5 bases of the junction left unmatched. CDR3 region: CASSYSGGVTDTQYF. In DNA, the CDR3 is TGTGCCAGCAGCTATAGCGGGGGGGTAACAGATACGCAGTATTTT.

A single count supports this clone. V usage is TRBV2 and J usage is TRBJ1-5; D ambiguous. Germline loops: CDR1 SNHLY, CDR2 FYNNEI. The CDR3 consists of 14 residues. The V and J ends lost 4 bases and 3 bases respectively, with 10 bases between them. CDR3 nucleotides: TGTGCCAGCAGTGGGCCAGGCTTCAATCAGCCCCAGCATTTT. Its protein is CASSGPGFNQPQHF.

The V gene is TRBV19, the J gene TRBJ1-1, with 12 bases fitting TRBD1. Per the germline V gene, CDR1 is LNHDA and CDR2 is SQIVND (reference sequence). The CDR3 has 16 residues. Unmatched junction bases numbered 13, after V lost 6 bases and J lost 8 bases. The CDR3, as DNA: TGTGCCAGTAGGCCCAGGGACAGGGGGCGGGGTGGGGAAGCTTTCTTT. Residues: CASRPRDRGRGGEAFF.

This chain links TRBV7-2 with TRBJ1-1; D is possibly TRBD1 (5 bases). Germline-derived CDR1 and CDR2 are SGHTA and FQGNSA. V lost 7 bases, J lost 6 bases, and 33 bases lay in between. This CDR3 comprises 19 residues. CDR3 in DNA: TGTGCCAGCACCATTCCACGTAATCAGGGTCGCCGCATTGGGGCTGAAGCTTTCTTT. It yields the protein CASTIPRNQGRRIGAEAFF.

This rearrangement joins TRBV24-1 to TRBJ1-1; 7 bases align to TRBD1. CDR1 is KGHDR and CDR2 is SFDVKD in the germline V gene. The V gene end was trimmed by 11 bases and the J gene end by 5 bases; junction bases not matched to a gene: 7. The CDR3 sequence is 12 residues long. The CDR3: CANRGGETEAFF. The CDR3 DNA sequence: TGTGCCAACAGGGGAGGGGAGACTGAAGCTTTCTTT.

The rearrangement uses TRBV18 and TRBJ2-5; 7 bases fit TRBD1. V was pared by 3 bases and J by 5 bases, with 3 bases of the junction left unmatched. This CDR3 spans 13 amino acids. Looked up from germline, CDR1 is KGHSH and CDR2 is LQKENI. CDR3 in amino acids: CASSPIQGETQYF. CDR3 in DNA: TGTGCCAGCTCACCTATACAGGGGGAGACCCAGTACTTC.

V gene TRBV5-1 combines with J gene TRBJ1-1; 8 bases are shared with TRBD1. V lost 0 bases to trimming and J lost 5 bases; unmatched junction nucleotides: 6. CDR3 length: 15 amino acids. Germline assignment: CDR1 SGHRS and CDR2 YFSETQ. CDR3 in DNA: TGCGCCAGCAGCTTGGAAACCACAGGGGGGACTGAAGCTTTCTTT. Protein product: CASSLETTGGTEAFF.

V is TRBV6-5 and J is TRBJ2-3; perhaps TRBD2 as D (6 bases). The V end was cut by 6 bases, the J end by 6 bases, with 10 bases between. From germline, CDR1 is MNHEY and CDR2 SVGAGI. The CDR3 has 12 amino acids. The CDR3 reads CASRGLSDTQYF. CDR3 nucleotides: TGTGCCAGCAGAGGACTATCCGATACGCAGTATTTT.

V and J are TRBV13 and TRBJ2-5; D is perhaps TRBD1 (5 bases). Trimming took off 3 bases at V and 1 base at J, with 6 bases between the two ends. Germline CDR1 PRHDT, CDR2 FYEKMQ (reference sequence). This CDR3 region has 13 residues. The CDR3 nucleotides are TGTGCCAGCAGCTTCGACAGCCAAGAGACCCAGTACTTC. Its translation: CASSFDSQETQYF.

This chain joins TRBV2 and TRBJ1-3; D ambiguous. V was shortened by 6 bases and J by 4 bases, with 13 bases between the two germline ends. The CDR3 has 14 amino acids. CDR1 and CDR2 (germline): SNHLY, FYNNEI. The DNA of the CDR3 is TGTGCCAGCAGCCCTTCCTATCAAGGAAACACCATATATTTT. This translates into CASSPSYQGNTIYF.